This TCR beta chain was sequenced during a study of T-cell memory formation after mild COVID-19. Concerning this clonotype: Its target is not known.

MiXCR was run by TCRdb on the 5' RACE reads, yielding one entry per CDR3 protein. The sample carries about 100,000 distinct CDR3 sequences, 14% recorded once. Study outcomes and limitations: The authors left the SARS-CoV-2 specificity of second-wave clones peaking on day 37 unconfirmed. There were some responding clones in pre-infection memory, which suggested that cross-reactive memory had joined. Contracting clones from day 15 to 85 had balanced CD4/CD8; later expanders favoured CD4+.

The ends lost 5 bases at V and 6 bases at J; junction bases unmatched: 8. Germline CDR1 and CDR2: LNHNV and YYDKDF (reference sequence). The CDR3 loop spans 15 amino acids. Sequencing was carried out using PBMCs or a T cell subset sorted from them (not recorded which). The rearrangement uses TRBV15 and TRBJ2-5, with 11 bases that match TRBD2. This clonotype was sampled from a man between 18 and 29 years old who had mild COVID-19 (a few samples of this study predate the infection). Cell type and time point are not known. CDR3 DNA sequence: TGTGCCACCAGCGATACTAGCGGGGGCGGCCAGACCCAGTACTTC. Protein: CATSDTSGGGQTQYF.